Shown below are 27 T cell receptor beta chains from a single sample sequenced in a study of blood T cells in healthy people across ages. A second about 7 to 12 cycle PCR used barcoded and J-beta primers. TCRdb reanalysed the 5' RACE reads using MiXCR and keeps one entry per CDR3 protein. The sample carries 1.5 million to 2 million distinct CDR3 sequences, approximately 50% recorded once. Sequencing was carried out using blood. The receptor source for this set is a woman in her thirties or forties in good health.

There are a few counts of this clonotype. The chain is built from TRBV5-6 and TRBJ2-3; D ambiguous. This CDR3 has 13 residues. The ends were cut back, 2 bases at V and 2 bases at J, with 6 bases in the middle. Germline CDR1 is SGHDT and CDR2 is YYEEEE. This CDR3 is CASSFESTDTQYF. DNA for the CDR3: TGTGCCAGCAGCTTCGAGTCCACAGATACGCAGTATTTT.

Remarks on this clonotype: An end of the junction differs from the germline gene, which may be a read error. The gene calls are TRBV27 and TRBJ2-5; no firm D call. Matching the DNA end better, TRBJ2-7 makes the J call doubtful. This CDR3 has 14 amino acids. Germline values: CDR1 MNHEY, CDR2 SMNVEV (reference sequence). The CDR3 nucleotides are TGTGCCAGCAGTATATCGGTCGCTGTCTACGAGCAGTACTTC. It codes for CASSISVAVYEQYF.

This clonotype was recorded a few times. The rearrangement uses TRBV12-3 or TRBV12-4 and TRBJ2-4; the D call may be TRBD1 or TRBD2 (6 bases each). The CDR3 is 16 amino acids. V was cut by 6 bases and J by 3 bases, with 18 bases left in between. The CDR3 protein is CASRGGGAVDKNIQYF. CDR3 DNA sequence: TGTGCCAGCAGGGGGGGCGGGGCGGTGGACAAAAACATTCAGTACTTC.

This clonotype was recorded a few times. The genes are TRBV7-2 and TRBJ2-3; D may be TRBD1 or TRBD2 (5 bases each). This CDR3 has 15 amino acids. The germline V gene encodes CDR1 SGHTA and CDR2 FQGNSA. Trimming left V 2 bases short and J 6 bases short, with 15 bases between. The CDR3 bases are TGTGCCAGCAGCTTATCGGGACGAAAGTGGGATACGCAGTATTTT. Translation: CASSLSGRKWDTQYF.

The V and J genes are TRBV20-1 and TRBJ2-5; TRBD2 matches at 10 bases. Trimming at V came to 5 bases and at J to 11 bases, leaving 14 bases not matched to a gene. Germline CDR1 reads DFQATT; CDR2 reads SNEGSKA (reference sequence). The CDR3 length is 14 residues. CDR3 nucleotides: TGCAGTGCTGGCAGACTAGCGGGCCTTTCTGGGCAGTACTTC. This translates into CSAGRLAGLSGQYF.

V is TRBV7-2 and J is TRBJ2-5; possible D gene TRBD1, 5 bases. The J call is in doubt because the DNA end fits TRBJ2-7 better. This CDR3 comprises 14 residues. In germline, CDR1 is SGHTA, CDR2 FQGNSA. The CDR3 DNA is TGTGCCAGCAGCCCGAGAAGACAGATTTCCGAGCAGTACTTC. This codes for CASSPRRQISEQYF.

CDR3 DNA sequence: TGTGCCAGCAGCTTAGAAGGTAATTGGGCCAACGTCCTGACTTTC. This encodes CASSLEGNWANVLTF. The chain uses TRBV13 and TRBJ2-6, with D hard to call. Trimming left V 1 base short and J 5 bases short, with 9 bases between. Germline lookup yields CDR1 PRHDT and CDR2 FYEKMQ (reference sequence). The CDR3 contains 15 residues.

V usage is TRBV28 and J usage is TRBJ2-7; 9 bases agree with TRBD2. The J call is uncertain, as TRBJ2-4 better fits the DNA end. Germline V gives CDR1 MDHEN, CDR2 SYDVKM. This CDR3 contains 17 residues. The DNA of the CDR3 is TGTGCCAGCAGTTTCGGGGGCGGCGGGGGGGCCCAAAACATTCAGTACTTC. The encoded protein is CASSFGGGGGAQNIQYF.

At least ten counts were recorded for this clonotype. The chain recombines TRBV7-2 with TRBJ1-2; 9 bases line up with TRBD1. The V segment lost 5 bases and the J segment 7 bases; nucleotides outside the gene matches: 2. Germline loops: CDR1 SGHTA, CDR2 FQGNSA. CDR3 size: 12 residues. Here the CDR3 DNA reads TGTGCCAGCAGCCTGACAGGGGGTGGCTACACCTTC. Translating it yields CASSLTGGGYTF.

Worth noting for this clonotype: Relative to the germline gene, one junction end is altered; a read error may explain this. The CDR3 nucleotides are TGTGCCAGCAAAATCCAGGGGAGCTCCTACAATGAGCAGTTTTTC. Encoded protein: CASKIQGSSYNEQFF. V usage is TRBV12-3 or TRBV12-4 and J usage is TRBJ2-1, with D maybe TRBD1 (6 bases). This CDR3 contains 15 residues.

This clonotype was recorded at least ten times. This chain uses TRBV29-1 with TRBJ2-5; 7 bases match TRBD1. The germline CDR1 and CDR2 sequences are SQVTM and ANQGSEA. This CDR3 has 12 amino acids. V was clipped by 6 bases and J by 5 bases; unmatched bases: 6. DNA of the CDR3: TGCAGCGTCCCACGGGGACAGGAGACCCAGTACTTC. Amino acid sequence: CSVPRGQETQYF.

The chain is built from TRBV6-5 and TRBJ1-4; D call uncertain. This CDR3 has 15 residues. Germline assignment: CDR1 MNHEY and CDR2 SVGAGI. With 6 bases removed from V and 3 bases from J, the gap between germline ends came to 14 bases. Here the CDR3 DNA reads TGTGCCAGCAGCCCCGGGGTCGCCTCTAATGAAAAACTGTTTTTT. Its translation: CASSPGVASNEKLFF.

CDR3 amino acids: CASSPHGNTGELFF. CDR3 bases: TGCGCCAGCAGCCCACACGGAAACACCGGGGAGCTGTTTTTT. V and J are TRBV4-3 and TRBJ2-2, with D hard to call. In germline, CDR1 is LGHNA, CDR2 YSLEER. The CDR3 covers 14 residues. Trimming stripped 4 bases from V and 2 bases from J, with 8 bases between.

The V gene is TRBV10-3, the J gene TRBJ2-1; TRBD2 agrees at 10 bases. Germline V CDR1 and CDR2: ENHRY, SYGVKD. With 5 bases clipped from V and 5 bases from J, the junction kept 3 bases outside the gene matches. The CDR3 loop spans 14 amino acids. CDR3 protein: CAISTGLADNEQFF. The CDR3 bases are TGTGCCATCAGTACCGGACTAGCGGACAATGAGCAGTTCTTC.

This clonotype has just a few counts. The CDR3 DNA reads as TGTGCCATCGGTAAGGACGGCCGAGAGACCCAGTACTTC. Encoded protein: CAIGKDGRETQYF. The V call is TRBV10-3, the J call TRBJ2-5; D unclear. The CDR3 consists of 13 residues. Germline CDR1 ENHRY, CDR2 SYGVKD. Trimming left V 8 bases short and J 4 bases short, with 14 bases between.

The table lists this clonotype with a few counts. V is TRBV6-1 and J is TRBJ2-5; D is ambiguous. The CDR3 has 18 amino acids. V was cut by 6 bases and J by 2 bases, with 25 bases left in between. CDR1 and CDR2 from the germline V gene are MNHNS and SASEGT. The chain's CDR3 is CASRISSGRLPGQETQYF. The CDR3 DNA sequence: TGTGCCAGCAGAATATCATCCGGCCGTTTACCGGGTCAAGAGACCCAGTACTTC.

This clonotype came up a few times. The CDR3 loop reads CSATGGESYEQYF. DNA of the CDR3: TGCAGTGCTACGGGGGGCGAATCCTACGAGCAGTACTTC. V usage is TRBV20-1 and J usage is TRBJ2-7; TRBD2 might be the D (7 bases). CDR1 and CDR2 from the germline V gene are DFQATT and SNEGSKA (reference sequence). Trimming took 4 bases from V and 1 from J, leaving 11 bases between them. The CDR3 spans 13 residues.

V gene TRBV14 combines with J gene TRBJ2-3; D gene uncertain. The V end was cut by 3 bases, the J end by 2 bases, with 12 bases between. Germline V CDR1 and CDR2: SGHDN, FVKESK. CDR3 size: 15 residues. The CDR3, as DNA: TGTGCCAGCAGCCAGTTCCAGGTTAACACAGATACGCAGTATTTT. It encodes CASSQFQVNTDTQYF.

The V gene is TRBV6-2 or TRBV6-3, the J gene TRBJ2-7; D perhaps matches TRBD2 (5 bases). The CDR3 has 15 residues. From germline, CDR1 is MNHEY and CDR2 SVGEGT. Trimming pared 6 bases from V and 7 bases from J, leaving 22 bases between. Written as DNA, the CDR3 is TGTGCCAGCAGATCGGACGGACTCTCCTACAATGAGCAGTACTTC. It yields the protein CASRSDGLSYNEQYF.

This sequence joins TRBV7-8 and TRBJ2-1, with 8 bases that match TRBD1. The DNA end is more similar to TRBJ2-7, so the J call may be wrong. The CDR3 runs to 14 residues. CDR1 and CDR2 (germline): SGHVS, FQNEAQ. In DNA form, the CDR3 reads TGTGCCAGCAGACAAATGGACAGGGCCAACGAGCAGTACTTC. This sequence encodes CASRQMDRANEQYF.

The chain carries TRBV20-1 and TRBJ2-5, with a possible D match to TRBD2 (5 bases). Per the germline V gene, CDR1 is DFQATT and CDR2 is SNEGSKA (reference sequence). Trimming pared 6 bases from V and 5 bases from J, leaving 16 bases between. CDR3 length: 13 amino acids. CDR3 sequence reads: CSASPLWRETQYF. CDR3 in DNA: TGCAGTGCCTCGCCGCTGTGGAGGGAGACCCAGTACTTC.

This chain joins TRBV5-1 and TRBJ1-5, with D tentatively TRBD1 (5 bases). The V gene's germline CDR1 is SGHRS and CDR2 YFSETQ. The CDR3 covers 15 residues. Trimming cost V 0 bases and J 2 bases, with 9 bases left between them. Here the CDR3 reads CASSLGGVGNQPQHF. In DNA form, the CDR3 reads TGCGCCAGCAGCTTGGGAGGGGTTGGCAATCAGCCCCAGCATTTT.

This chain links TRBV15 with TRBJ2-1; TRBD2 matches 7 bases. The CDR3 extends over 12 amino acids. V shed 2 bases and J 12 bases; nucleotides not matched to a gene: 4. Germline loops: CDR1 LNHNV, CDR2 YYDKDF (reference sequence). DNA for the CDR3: TGTGCCACCAGCAGAACCGGCGGGGGGCAGTTCTTC. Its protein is CATSRTGGGQFF.

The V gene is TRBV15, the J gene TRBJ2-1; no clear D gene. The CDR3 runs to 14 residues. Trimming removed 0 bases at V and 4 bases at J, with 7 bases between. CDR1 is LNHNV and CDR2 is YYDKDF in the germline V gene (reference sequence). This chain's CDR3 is CATSRDGGYNEQFF. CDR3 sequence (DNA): TGTGCCACCAGCAGAGATGGCGGTTACAATGAGCAGTTCTTC.

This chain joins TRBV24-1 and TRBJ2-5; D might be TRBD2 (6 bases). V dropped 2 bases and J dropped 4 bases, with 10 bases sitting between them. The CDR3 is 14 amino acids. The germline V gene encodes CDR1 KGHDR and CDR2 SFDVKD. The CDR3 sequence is CATSDWGVRETQYF. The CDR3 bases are TGTGCCACCAGTGATTGGGGGGTACGAGAGACCCAGTACTTC.

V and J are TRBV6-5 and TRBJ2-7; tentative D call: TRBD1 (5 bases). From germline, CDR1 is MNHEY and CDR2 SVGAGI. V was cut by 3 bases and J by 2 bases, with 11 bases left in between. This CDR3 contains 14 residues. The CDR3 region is CASSYREGAYEQYF. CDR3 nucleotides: TGTGCCAGCAGTTATAGGGAAGGGGCCTACGAGCAGTACTTC.

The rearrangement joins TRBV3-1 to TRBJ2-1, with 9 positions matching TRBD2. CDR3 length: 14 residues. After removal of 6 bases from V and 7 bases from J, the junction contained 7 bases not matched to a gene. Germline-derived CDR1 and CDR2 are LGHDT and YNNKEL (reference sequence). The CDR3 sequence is CASRLAGYRNEQFF. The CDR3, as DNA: TGTGCCAGCAGGCTAGCGGGGTACCGGAATGAGCAGTTCTTC.